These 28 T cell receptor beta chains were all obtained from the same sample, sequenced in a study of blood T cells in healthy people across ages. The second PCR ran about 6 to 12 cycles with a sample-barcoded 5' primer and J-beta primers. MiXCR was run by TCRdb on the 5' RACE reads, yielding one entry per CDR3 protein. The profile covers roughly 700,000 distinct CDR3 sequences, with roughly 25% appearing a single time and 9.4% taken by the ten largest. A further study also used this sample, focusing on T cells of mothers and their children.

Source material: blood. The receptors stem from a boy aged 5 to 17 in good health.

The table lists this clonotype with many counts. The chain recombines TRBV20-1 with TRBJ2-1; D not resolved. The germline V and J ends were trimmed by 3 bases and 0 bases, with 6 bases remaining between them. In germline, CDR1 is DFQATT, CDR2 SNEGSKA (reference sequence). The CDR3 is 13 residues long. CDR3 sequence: CSASGNSYNEQFF. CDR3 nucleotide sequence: TGCAGTGCTAGCGGAAACTCCTACAATGAGCAGTTCTTC.

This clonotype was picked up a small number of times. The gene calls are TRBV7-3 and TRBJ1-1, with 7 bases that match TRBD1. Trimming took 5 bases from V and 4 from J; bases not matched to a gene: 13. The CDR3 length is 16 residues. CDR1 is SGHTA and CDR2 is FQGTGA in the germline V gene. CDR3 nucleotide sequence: TGTGCCAGCAGCGCGACAGGGATCGGGGGGAGCACTGAAGCTTTCTTT. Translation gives CASSATGIGGSTEAFF. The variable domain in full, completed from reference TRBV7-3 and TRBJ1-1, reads GAGVSQTPSNKVTEKGKYVELRCDPISGHTALYWYRQSLGQGPEFLIYFQGTGAADDSGLPNDRFFAVRPEGSVSTLKIQRTERGDSAVYLCASSATGIGGSTEAFFGQGTRLTVV.

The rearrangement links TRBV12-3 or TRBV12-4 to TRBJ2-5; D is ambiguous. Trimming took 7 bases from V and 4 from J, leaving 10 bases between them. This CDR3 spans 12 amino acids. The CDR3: CASTQLGETQYF. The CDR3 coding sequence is TGTGCCAGCACACAGCTGGGAGAGACCCAGTACTTC.

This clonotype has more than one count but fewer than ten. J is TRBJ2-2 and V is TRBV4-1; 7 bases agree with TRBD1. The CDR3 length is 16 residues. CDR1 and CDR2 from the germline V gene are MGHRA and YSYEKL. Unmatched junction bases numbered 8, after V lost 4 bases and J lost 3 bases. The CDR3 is CASSPTGEMYTGELFF. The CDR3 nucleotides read TGCGCCAGCAGCCCCACAGGGGAAATGTACACCGGGGAGCTGTTTTTT.

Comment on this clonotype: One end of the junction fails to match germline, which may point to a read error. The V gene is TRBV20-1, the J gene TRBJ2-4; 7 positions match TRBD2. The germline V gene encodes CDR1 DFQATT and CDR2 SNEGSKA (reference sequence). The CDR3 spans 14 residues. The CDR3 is CSARIGEGKTIQYF. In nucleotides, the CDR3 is TGCAGTGCTAGAATTGGGGAGGGAAAAACCATTCAGTACTTC.

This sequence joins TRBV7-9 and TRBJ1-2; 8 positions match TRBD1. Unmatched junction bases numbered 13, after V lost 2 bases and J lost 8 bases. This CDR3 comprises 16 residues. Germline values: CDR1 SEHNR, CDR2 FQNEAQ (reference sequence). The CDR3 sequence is CASSLKPAGGPGGYTF. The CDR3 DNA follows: TGTGCCAGCAGCTTAAAGCCGGCAGGGGGCCCGGGAGGCTACACCTTC.

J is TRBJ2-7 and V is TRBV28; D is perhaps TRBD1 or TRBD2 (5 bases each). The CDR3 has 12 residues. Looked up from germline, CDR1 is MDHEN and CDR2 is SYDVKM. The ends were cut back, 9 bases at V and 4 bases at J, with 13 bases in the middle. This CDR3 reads CASGGLVYEQYF. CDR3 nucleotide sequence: TGTGCCAGTGGGGGTTTAGTGTACGAGCAGTACTTC.

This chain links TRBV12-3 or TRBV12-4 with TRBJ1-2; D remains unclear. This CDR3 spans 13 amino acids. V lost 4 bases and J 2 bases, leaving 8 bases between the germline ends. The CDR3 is CASSSKINYGYTF. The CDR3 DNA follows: TGTGCCAGCAGTTCGAAAATAAACTATGGCTACACCTTC.

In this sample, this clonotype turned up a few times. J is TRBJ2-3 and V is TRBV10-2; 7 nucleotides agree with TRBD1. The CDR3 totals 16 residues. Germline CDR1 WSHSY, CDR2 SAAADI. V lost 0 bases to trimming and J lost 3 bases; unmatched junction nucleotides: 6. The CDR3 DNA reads TGCGCCAGCAGTGAGTCAAACAGGGGTGGGACAGATACGCAGTATTTT. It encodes CASSESNRGGTDTQYF.

The CDR3 region is CASAGLADYEQYF. CDR3 DNA: TGCGCCAGTGCGGGACTAGCGGACTACGAGCAGTACTTC. V and J are TRBV5-1 and TRBJ2-7; 11 nucleotides line up with TRBD2. V was pared by 8 bases and J by 3 bases, with 4 bases of the junction left unmatched. This CDR3 is 13 amino acids long. From germline, CDR1 is SGHRS and CDR2 YFSETQ. The full variable domain, with the rest looked up from reference TRBV5-1 and TRBJ2-7, is KAGVTQTPRYLIKTRGQQVTLSCSPISGHRSVSWYQQTPGQGLQFLFEYFSETQRNKGNFPGRFSGRQFSNSRSEMNVSTLELGDSALYLCASAGLADYEQYFGPGTRLTVT.

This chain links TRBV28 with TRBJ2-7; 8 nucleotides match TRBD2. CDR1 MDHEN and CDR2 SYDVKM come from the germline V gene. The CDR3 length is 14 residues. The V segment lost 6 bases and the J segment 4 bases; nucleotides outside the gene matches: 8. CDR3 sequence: CASRGAGVSYEQYF. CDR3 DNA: TGTGCCAGCAGGGGAGCGGGAGTTTCGTACGAGCAGTACTTC.

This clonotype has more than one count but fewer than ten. The CDR3, as DNA: TGCAGTGCTAGAGGTCCCACAGGGGTTAACGAGCAGTACTTC. Translating it yields CSARGPTGVNEQYF. This chain uses TRBV20-1 with TRBJ2-5; 7 bases line up with TRBD1. The closer fit of TRBJ2-7 to the DNA end suggests the J call may be wrong. The germline V gene encodes CDR1 DFQATT and CDR2 SNEGSKA (reference sequence). The CDR3 loop spans 14 amino acids.

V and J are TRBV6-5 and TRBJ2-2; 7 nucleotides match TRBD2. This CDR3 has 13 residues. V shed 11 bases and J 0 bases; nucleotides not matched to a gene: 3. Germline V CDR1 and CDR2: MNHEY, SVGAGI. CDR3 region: CAAAGTNTGELFF. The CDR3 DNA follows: TGTGCCGCAGCGGGAACGAACACCGGGGAGCTGTTTTTT.

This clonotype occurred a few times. CDR3 in amino acids: CASSSDRFLNYGYTF. The DNA of the CDR3 is TGTGCCAGCAGTTCCGACAGATTCCTAAACTATGGCTACACCTTC. This sequence joins TRBV28 and TRBJ1-2; a possible D gene is TRBD1 (5 bases). This CDR3 has 15 amino acids. V gave up 4 bases and J gave up 2 bases, with 14 bases separating them. Germline values: CDR1 MDHEN, CDR2 SYDVKM.

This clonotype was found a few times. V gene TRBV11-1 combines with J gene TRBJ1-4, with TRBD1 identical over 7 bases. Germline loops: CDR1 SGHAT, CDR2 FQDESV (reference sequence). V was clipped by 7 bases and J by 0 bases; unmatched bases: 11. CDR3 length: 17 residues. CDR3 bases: TGTGCCAGCACCCGGGACAGAACTCCGTCAACTAATGAAAAACTGTTTTTT. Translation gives CASTRDRTPSTNEKLFF.

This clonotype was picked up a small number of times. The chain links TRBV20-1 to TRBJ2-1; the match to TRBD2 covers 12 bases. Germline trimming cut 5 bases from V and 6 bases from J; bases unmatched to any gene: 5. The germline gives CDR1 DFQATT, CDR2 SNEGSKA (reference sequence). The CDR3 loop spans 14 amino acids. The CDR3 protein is CSAALAGGLNEQFF. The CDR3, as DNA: TGCAGTGCTGCCCTAGCGGGGGGGCTCAATGAGCAGTTCTTC.

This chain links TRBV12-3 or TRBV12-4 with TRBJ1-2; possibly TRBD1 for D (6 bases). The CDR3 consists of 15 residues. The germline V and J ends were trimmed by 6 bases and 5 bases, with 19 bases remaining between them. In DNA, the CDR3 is TGTGCCAGCAGCGTAGGGGGGGGACTTACTTATGGCTACACCTTC. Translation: CASSVGGGLTYGYTF.

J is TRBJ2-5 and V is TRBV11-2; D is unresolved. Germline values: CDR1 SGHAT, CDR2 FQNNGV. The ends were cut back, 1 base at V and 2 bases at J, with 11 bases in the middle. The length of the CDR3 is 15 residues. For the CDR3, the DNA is TGTGCCAGCAGCTTAGGCCGCGGCAGGCAAGAGACCCAGTACTTC. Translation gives CASSLGRGRQETQYF.

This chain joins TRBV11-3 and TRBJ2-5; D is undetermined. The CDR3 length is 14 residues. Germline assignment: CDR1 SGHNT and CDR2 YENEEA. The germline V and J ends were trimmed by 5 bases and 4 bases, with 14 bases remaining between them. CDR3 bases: TGTGCCAGCAGCCCGGGTCAAGCCCCAGAGACCCAGTACTTC. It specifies CASSPGQAPETQYF.

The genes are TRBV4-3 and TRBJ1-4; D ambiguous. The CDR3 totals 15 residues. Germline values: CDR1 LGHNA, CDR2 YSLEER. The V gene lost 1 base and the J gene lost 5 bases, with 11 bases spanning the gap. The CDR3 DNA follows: TGCGCCAGCAGCCAAGGGGCTCTGAACAATGAAAAACTGTTTTTT. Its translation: CASSQGALNNEKLFF.

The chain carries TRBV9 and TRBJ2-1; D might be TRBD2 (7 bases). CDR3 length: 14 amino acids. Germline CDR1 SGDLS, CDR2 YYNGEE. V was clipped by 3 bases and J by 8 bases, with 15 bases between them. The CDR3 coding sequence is TGTGCCAGCAGCGGGAGGGGGGGCGGAGATGAGCAGTTCTTC. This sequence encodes CASSGRGGGDEQFF.

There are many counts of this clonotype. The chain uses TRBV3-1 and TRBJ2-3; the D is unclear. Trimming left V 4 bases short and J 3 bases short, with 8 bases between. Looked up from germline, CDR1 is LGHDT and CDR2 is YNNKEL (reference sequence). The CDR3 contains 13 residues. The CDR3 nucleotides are TGTGCCAGCAGCCTTCGGCGAACAGATACGCAGTATTTT. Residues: CASSLRRTDTQYF.

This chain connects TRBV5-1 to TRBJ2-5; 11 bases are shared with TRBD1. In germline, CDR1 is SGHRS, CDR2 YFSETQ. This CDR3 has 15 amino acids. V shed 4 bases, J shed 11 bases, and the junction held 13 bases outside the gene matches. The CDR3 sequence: CASSLGGTGGREQYF. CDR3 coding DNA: TGCGCCAGCAGCCTAGGTGGGACAGGGGGACGGGAGCAGTACTTC.

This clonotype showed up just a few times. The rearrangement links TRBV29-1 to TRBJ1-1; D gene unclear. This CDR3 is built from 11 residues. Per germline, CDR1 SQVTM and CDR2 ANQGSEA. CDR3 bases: TGCAAGACGGGGATTGGTACTGAAGCTTTCTTT. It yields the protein CKTGIGTEAFF.

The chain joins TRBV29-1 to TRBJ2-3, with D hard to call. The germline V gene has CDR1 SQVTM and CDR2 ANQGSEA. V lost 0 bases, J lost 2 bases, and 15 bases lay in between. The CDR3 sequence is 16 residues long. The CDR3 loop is CSVEDQELSYTDTQYF. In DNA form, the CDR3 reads TGCAGCGTTGAAGATCAAGAGCTTTCTTACACAGATACGCAGTATTTT.

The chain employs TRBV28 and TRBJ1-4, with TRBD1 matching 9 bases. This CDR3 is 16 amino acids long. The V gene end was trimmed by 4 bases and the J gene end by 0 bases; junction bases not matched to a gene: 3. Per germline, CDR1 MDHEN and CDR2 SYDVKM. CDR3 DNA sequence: TGTGCCAGCAGTTCCGGGACAGGGTCAACTAATGAAAAACTGTTTTTT. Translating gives CASSSGTGSTNEKLFF.

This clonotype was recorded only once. The CDR3, as DNA: TGTGCCAGCAGGGAACTAGCGGTTAGTTACAATGAGCAGTTCTTC. This translates into CASRELAVSYNEQFF. The rearrangement joins TRBV2 to TRBJ2-5; TRBD2 matches 8 bases. Near its end, the DNA agrees better with TRBJ2-1, so the J call may be wrong. This CDR3 contains 15 residues. Germline V gives CDR1 SNHLY, CDR2 FYNNEI.

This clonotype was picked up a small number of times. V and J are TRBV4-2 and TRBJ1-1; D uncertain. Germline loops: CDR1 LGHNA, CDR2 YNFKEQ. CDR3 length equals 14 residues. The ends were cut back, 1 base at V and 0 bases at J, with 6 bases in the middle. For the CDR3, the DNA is TGTGCCAGCAGCCAAGGGGCCCTGAACACTGAAGCTTTCTTT. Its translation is CASSQGALNTEAFF.